This TCR beta chain came from a study of blood T cell dynamics during melanoma immunotherapy. Here immunoSEQ multiplex PCR was the method, and the copy in TCRdb shows in-frame clones only, minus some. Altogether roughly 900 clones are present, less than 90% being singletons, with the ten largest covering around 9.1%. Germline V gives CDR1 SEHNR, CDR2 FQNEAQ (reference sequence). V shed 8 bases and J 0 bases; nucleotides not matched to a gene: 5. CDR3 size: 14 residues. Documented time point: week 3, after first cycle of checkpoint inhibitor. The sample consisted of cell-free DNA from blood, taken from a patient treated with checkpoint blockade. The TCR comes from a human donor with melanoma. J is TRBJ1-2 and V is TRBV7-9; 8 bases agree with TRBD1. The CDR3 spells CASLPGGANYGYTF. Written as DNA, the CDR3 is TGTGCCAGCCTACCAGGGGGCGCTAACTATGGCTACACCTTC. The entire variable domain, with the rest obtained from reference TRBV7-9 and TRBJ1-2, is as follows: DTGVSQNPRHKITKRGQNVTFRCDPISEHNRLYWYRQTLGQGPEFLTYFQNEAQLEKSRLLSDRFSAERPKGSFSTLEIQRTEQGDSAMYLCASLPGGANYGYTFGSGTRLTVV.